The 2 T cell receptor beta chains below all came from one sample that was sequenced in a study of response to subunit inactivated influenza vaccine (dated by TCRdb to the late 2010s). Preparation of the library involved RT-PCR. TCRdb records Illumina HiSeq 2500 as the sequencer. TCRdb handled the public reads itself, with Q25 trimming in fastp and clone calling in MiXCR, and kept productive beta chains. Merged by CDR3 protein, the rows form single entries marked with the most common genes and DNA. Here the sample has 500,000 to 550,000 distinct CDR3 sequences; 6.5% to 8% occur a single time. Together, the top ten hold 13% of the sample. The starting material was PBMCs from blood, obtained roughly 24 months after vaccination. These receptors all stem from a man in his fifties or sixties who received an inactivated influenza vaccine. Donor details come from another sample of the same person, matched by shared clones.

As DNA, the CDR3 is TGTGCCAGCAGCCATTACTTCAAGAGGCAGGGGCAAGAGACCCAGTACTTC. Its protein is CASSHYFKRQGQETQYF. The genes are TRBV3-1 and TRBJ2-5; D might be TRBD1 (6 bases). This CDR3 is 17 amino acids long. In germline, CDR1 is LGHDT, CDR2 YNNKEL (reference sequence). V was pared by 3 bases and J by 2 bases, with 19 bases between.

This clonotype was detected only a few times. The rearrangement links TRBV3-1 to TRBJ1-2; D is possibly TRBD1 (6 bases). CDR1 is LGHDT, CDR2 YNNKEL, per germline (reference sequence). The V and J ends lost 1 base and 6 bases respectively, with 18 bases between them. This CDR3 has 16 residues. CDR3: CASSQVFLGQRDGYTF. CDR3 bases: TGTGCCAGCAGCCAAGTCTTTCTAGGACAGAGGGATGGCTACACCTTC.